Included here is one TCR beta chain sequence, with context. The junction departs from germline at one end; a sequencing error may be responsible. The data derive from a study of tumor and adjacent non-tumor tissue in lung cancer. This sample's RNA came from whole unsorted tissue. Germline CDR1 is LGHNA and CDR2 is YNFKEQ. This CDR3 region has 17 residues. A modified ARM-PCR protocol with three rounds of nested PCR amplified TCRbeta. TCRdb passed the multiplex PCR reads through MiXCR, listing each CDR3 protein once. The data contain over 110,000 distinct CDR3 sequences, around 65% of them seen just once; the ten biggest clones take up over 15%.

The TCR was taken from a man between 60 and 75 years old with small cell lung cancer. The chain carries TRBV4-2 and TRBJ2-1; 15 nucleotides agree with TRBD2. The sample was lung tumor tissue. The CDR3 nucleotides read TGCTCCAGCAGCCTTGGACTAGCGGGAGGGCCCTACAATGAGCAGTTCTTC. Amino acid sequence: CSSSLGLAGGPYNEQFF.